The 32 T cell receptor beta chains in this list originate from one sample, sequenced in a study of cytomegalovirus exposure and HLA in healthy donors. PCR primers comprised 60 Vbeta and 13 Jbeta primers. Sequencing was performed with immunoSEQ multiplex PCR; in TCRdb, only in-frame clones are kept and a portion is missing. The sample holds approximately 110,000 clones, just under 75% seen once. The source material was PBMCs. All receptors come from a man aged 55 to 70 in good health and CMV-seropositive.

This chain links TRBV9 with TRBJ1-1; 11 positions match TRBD1. J was trimmed by 11 bases and V by 1 base; bases with no gene match: 10. The germline V gene encodes CDR1 SGDLS and CDR2 YYNGEE. CDR3 size: 15 residues. The CDR3 sequence is CASSVRDRGAEGAFF. The CDR3 nucleotides read TGTGCCAGCAGCGTAAGGGACAGGGGGGCCGAAGGGGCTTTCTTT.

This rearrangement joins TRBV19 to TRBJ2-6, with a possible D match to TRBD2 (6 bases). This CDR3 is built from 15 residues. V was clipped by 6 bases and J by 0 bases, with 9 bases between them. Germline assignment: CDR1 LNHDA and CDR2 SQIVND (reference sequence). This CDR3 reads CASRARGSGANVLTF. CDR3 bases: TGTGCCAGTAGAGCGCGGGGCTCTGGGGCCAACGTCCTGACTTTC. Based on the CDR3 plus reference TRBV19 and TRBJ2-6, the full variable domain is DGGITQSPKYLFRKEGQNVTLSCEQNLNHDAMYWYRQDPGQGLRLIYYSQIVNDFQKGDIAEGYSVSREKKESFPLTVTSAQKNPTAFYLCASRARGSGANVLTFGAGSRLTVL.

This chain uses TRBV28 with TRBJ2-7, with 7 bases identical to TRBD1. The CDR3 contains 15 residues. Germline CDR1 MDHEN, CDR2 SYDVKM. V dropped 6 bases and J dropped 0; count of bases not matched to a gene: 8. CDR3 sequence reads: CASSARGQSSYEQYF. The CDR3 nucleotides are TGTGCCAGCAGCGCAAGGGGACAGAGCTCCTACGAGCAGTACTTC. The full variable domain, completed using reference TRBV28 and TRBJ2-7, is DVKVTQSSRYLVKRTGEKVFLECVQDMDHENMFWYRQDPGLGLRLIYFSYDVKMKEKGDIPEGYSVSREKKERFSLILESASTNQTSMYLCASSARGQSSYEQYFGPGTRLTVT.

This clone was detected a few times. The chain uses TRBV10-3 and TRBJ1-5, with 7 bases matching TRBD1. The V segment lost 6 bases and the J segment 7 bases; nucleotides outside the gene matches: 6. The CDR3 covers 13 residues. Germline assignment: CDR1 ENHRY and CDR2 SYGVKD. The CDR3 region is CAIRVDREQPQHF. The CDR3 nucleotides are TGTGCCATCAGGGTAGACAGGGAACAGCCCCAGCATTTT.

The chain has TRBV11-2 and TRBJ2-6, with TRBD1 identical over 9 bases. J gave up 2 bases and V 5 bases, and 4 bases lay outside the gene matches. Germline V gene data show CDR1 as SGHAT and CDR2 as FQNNGV. This CDR3 is 16 amino acids long. DNA of the CDR3: TGTGCCAGCAGCCTATACAGGGGGCCTGGGGCCAACGTCCTGACTTTC. Encoded protein: CASSLYRGPGANVLTF.

This clone has just one count. The J gene is TRBJ2-7, the V gene TRBV28; perhaps TRBD1 as D (5 bases). The CDR3 is 14 amino acids. V lost 2 bases, J lost 6 bases, and 14 bases lay in between. CDR1 and CDR2 (germline): MDHEN, SYDVKM. The CDR3 protein is CASSLIAGLSEQYF. The CDR3 DNA reads as TGTGCCAGCAGTTTAATTGCAGGGCTCTCCGAGCAGTACTTC. Full variable domain (missing parts from reference TRBV28 and TRBJ2-7): DVKVTQSSRYLVKRTGEKVFLECVQDMDHENMFWYRQDPGLGLRLIYFSYDVKMKEKGDIPEGYSVSREKKERFSLILESASTNQTSMYLCASSLIAGLSEQYFGPGTRLTVT.

This clone was detected a few times. This chain uses TRBV28 with TRBJ1-6; 10 nucleotides line up with TRBD1. Trimming removed 5 bases from V and 11 bases from J; junction bases left unmatched: 12. The CDR3 runs 16 residues. Germline lookup yields CDR1 MDHEN and CDR2 SYDVKM. For the CDR3, the DNA is TGTGCCAGCAGTCCGATAGTGGGACAGGGGTCGGCACCCCTCCACTTT. Its protein product is CASSPIVGQGSAPLHF.

This clone appeared a single time. The chain links TRBV19 to TRBJ1-5; TRBD1 agrees at 9 bases. The CDR3 runs to 15 residues. The germline CDR1 and CDR2 sequences are LNHDA and SQIVND (reference sequence). V lost 7 bases, J lost 11 bases, and 15 bases stayed unmatched. CDR3 DNA sequence: TGTGCCAGTACGTTGAACCCGGGACAGGGAACGGCCCAGCATTTT. It codes for CASTLNPGQGTAQHF.

The genes are TRBV28 and TRBJ1-5; 7 bases match TRBD1. Germline CDR1 and CDR2: MDHEN and SYDVKM. Trimming cost V 3 bases and J 1 base; bases outside gene matches: 12. The CDR3 runs 18 residues. CDR3 in amino acids: CASSLHRGGRGSNQPQHF. The CDR3 coding sequence is TGTGCCAGCAGTTTGCACAGGGGAGGTAGAGGGAGCAATCAGCCCCAGCATTTT.

The rearrangement links TRBV7-3 to TRBJ2-5; 12 bases fit TRBD1. CDR1 and CDR2 from the germline V gene are SGHTA and FQGTGA. V lost 5 bases to trimming and J lost 5 bases; unmatched junction nucleotides: 15. The length of the CDR3 is 18 residues. CDR3 nucleotides: TGTGCCAGCAGCCTACTTAGGGTGGGACAGGGGGCCGGGGAGACCCAGTACTTC. Protein: CASSLLRVGQGAGETQYF.

In DNA form, the CDR3 reads TGCGCCAGCAGTGAGTCAAATTCAAATGGCTACACCTTC. Translated, it gives CASSESNSNGYTF. The rearrangement joins TRBV10-2 to TRBJ1-2; the D is unclear. The germline CDR1 and CDR2 sequences are WSHSY and SAAADI. V was trimmed by 0 bases and J by 6 bases, leaving 8 bases between them. This CDR3 region has 13 residues.

The chain uses TRBV30 and TRBJ1-5; D remains unclear. The germline CDR1 and CDR2 sequences are GTSNPN and SVGIG (reference sequence). V dropped 0 bases and J dropped 5 bases, with 8 bases sitting between them. The CDR3 extends over 13 amino acids. The CDR3 DNA is TGTGCCTGGAGTGTACCCGGGTATCAGCCCCAGCATTTT. Its protein is CAWSVPGYQPQHF.

The rearrangement links TRBV6-5 to TRBJ2-2; 7 nucleotides line up with TRBD2. The CDR3 contains 14 residues. The V gene's germline CDR1 is MNHEY and CDR2 SVGAGI. The J segment lost 4 bases and the V segment lost 6 bases, leaving 5 bases of the junction unmatched. The CDR3 sequence: CASRRAGRTGELFF. CDR3 nucleotide sequence: TGTGCCAGCAGGAGAGCGGGGCGCACCGGGGAGCTGTTTTTT.

The chain carries TRBV4-1 and TRBJ1-5; D remains ambiguous. This CDR3 comprises 13 residues. The germline CDR1 and CDR2 sequences are MGHRA and YSYEKL. Trimming cost V 0 bases and J 6 bases, with 6 bases left between them. The CDR3 sequence: CASSQETAQPQHF. As DNA, the CDR3 is TGCGCCAGCAGCCAAGAAACAGCTCAGCCCCAGCATTTT.

This clone was seen only a few times. The V and J genes are TRBV28 and TRBJ2-7; no clear D. V gave up 2 bases and J gave up 5 bases, with 10 bases separating them. The length of the CDR3 is 13 residues. Per the germline V gene, CDR1 is MDHEN and CDR2 is SYDVKM. Written as DNA, the CDR3 is TGTGCCAGCAGTTTAAGAGGCTTCGACGAGCAGTACTTC. Translation: CASSLRGFDEQYF.

Details on this clone: One end of the junction fails to match germline, which may point to a read error. CDR3: CSSSFSLAWSSGGRETQYF. The DNA of the CDR3 is TGTTCCAGCAGCTTTTCCCTCGCCTGGTCTAGCGGGGGACGAGAGACCCAGTACTTC. The chain recombines TRBV7-9 with TRBJ2-5, with 10 bases matching TRBD2. Germline V gene lookup returns CDR1 SEHNR and CDR2 FQNEAQ (reference sequence). This CDR3 comprises 19 residues.

The rearrangement links TRBV5-4 to TRBJ1-2, with 7 nucleotides matching TRBD1. J gave up 4 bases and V 5 bases, and 11 bases lay outside the gene matches. The CDR3 is made up of 15 amino acids. Germline assignment: CDR1 SGHNT and CDR2 YYREEE (reference sequence). CDR3 nucleotides: TGTGCCAGCAGTCACTCTCGGACAGGCCCCTATGGCTACACCTTC. Protein: CASSHSRTGPYGYTF. Complete variable domain (other parts from reference TRBV5-4 and TRBJ1-2): ETGVTQSPTHLIKTRGQQVTLRCSSQSGHNTVSWYQQALGQGPQFIFQYYREEENGRGNFPPRFSGLQFPNYSSELNVNALELDDSALYLCASSHSRTGPYGYTFGSGTRLTVV.

Concerning this clone itself: The CDR3 carries no conserved terminal phenylalanine or tryptophan, so it likely arises from a read error. This chain uses TRBV14 with TRBJ1-1; D not resolved. The CDR3 covers 18 residues. Deletions cut 3 bases from V and 0 bases from J, with 20 bases between. The germline gives CDR1 SGHDN, CDR2 FVKESK. For the CDR3, the DNA is TGTGCCAGCAGCCAGACCGGGTCCGCGCGCCTATTGAACACTGAAGCTTTCCTT. Its translation is CASSQTGSARLLNTEAFL.

The chain employs TRBV5-4 and TRBJ1-2; no firm D call. CDR1 and CDR2 (germline): SGHNT, YYREEE (reference sequence). V shed 4 bases and J shed 0 bases, with 7 bases lying between them. The CDR3 has 13 residues. The DNA of the CDR3 is TGTGCCAGCAGCCCGGACTCTAACTATGGCTACACCTTC. It yields the protein CASSPDSNYGYTF.

This clone was detected a few times. The chain carries TRBV2 and TRBJ1-5; the match to TRBD1 covers 9 bases. The CDR3 sequence is 14 residues long. The V gene end was trimmed by 6 bases and the J gene end by 4 bases; junction bases not matched to a gene: 4. Germline CDR1 SNHLY, CDR2 FYNNEI. The CDR3, as DNA: TGTGCCAGCAGCGGGACAGGGCGGAATCAGCCCCAGCATTTT. Protein: CASSGTGRNQPQHF.

The J gene is TRBJ2-7, the V gene TRBV28; D is ambiguous. V gave up 2 bases and J gave up 5 bases, with 13 bases separating them. The germline gives CDR1 MDHEN, CDR2 SYDVKM. The CDR3 loop spans 14 amino acids. For the CDR3, the DNA is TGTGCCAGCAGTTTAGAGGCCGGTTTAAACGAGCAGTACTTC. Its translation: CASSLEAGLNEQYF.

The chain recombines TRBV5-1 with TRBJ2-3, with TRBD2 matching 9 bases. CDR3 length equals 14 residues. Germline loops: CDR1 SGHRS, CDR2 YFSETQ. V trimming: 4 bases; J trimming: 4 bases; junction bases outside the gene matches: 4. The CDR3: CASSPGLAPDTQYF. The CDR3 DNA reads as TGCGCCAGCAGCCCGGGACTAGCCCCAGATACGCAGTATTTT.

This clone has just a few counts. The chain recombines TRBV5-4 with TRBJ2-3, with TRBD2 identical over 15 bases. V lost 4 bases to trimming and J lost 3 bases; unmatched junction nucleotides: 6. CDR1 is SGHNT and CDR2 is YYREEE in the germline V gene (reference sequence). This CDR3 contains 17 residues. The CDR3 region is CASSRTSGGGSTDTQYF. In nucleotides, the CDR3 is TGTGCCAGCAGCAGGACTAGCGGGGGGGGAAGTACAGATACGCAGTATTTT.

V is TRBV28 and J is TRBJ2-3; 7 nucleotides agree with TRBD2. This CDR3 contains 16 residues. Germline trimming cut 2 bases from V and 4 bases from J; bases unmatched to any gene: 9. Germline CDR1 MDHEN, CDR2 SYDVKM. The CDR3 sequence: CASSLRGSGVPDTQYF. Written as DNA, the CDR3 is TGTGCCAGCAGTTTAAGGGGCAGCGGGGTCCCAGATACGCAGTATTTT.

The V and J genes are TRBV29-1 and TRBJ1-2; 8 bases are a match to TRBD1. J gave up 1 base and V 4 bases, and 5 bases lay outside the gene matches. Germline-derived CDR1 and CDR2 are SQVTM and ANQGSEA. This CDR3 contains 14 residues. The CDR3 DNA is TGCAGCGTTGTAGGACAGGGTGGTAACTATGGCTACACCTTC. This sequence encodes CSVVGQGGNYGYTF.

V is TRBV14 and J is TRBJ1-1; no reliable D call. CDR1 and CDR2 (germline): SGHDN, FVKESK. The CDR3 sequence is 13 residues long. Deletions cut 5 bases from V and 1 base from J, with 8 bases between. The CDR3, as DNA: TGTGCCAGCAGCGAGGGCAGGAACACTGAAGCTTTCTTT. It translates to CASSEGRNTEAFF.

The genes are TRBV19 and TRBJ1-5; 8 bases map to TRBD1. Losses at the gene ends were 8 bases for V and 5 bases for J; bases not matched to a gene: 5. There are 13 residues in the CDR3. The germline V gene encodes CDR1 LNHDA and CDR2 SQIVND (reference sequence). This CDR3 is CASSGTGHQPQHF. CDR3 bases: TGTGCCAGTTCCGGGACAGGTCATCAGCCCCAGCATTTT.

This clone was recorded a few times. This chain joins TRBV27 and TRBJ1-5; 7 bases agree with TRBD1. The V segment lost 5 bases and the J segment 8 bases; nucleotides outside the gene matches: 21. The germline CDR1 and CDR2 sequences are MNHEY and SMNVEV (reference sequence). The CDR3 length is 18 residues. This chain's CDR3 is CASSPNVWRQGGGKPQHF. The CDR3 nucleotides read TGTGCCAGCAGTCCCAACGTATGGAGGCAAGGGGGCGGTAAGCCCCAGCATTTT.

The chain links TRBV11-2 to TRBJ1-2, with D possibly matching TRBD1 (6 bases). This CDR3 has 15 amino acids. The germline V gene encodes CDR1 SGHAT and CDR2 FQNNGV. The V gene lost 5 bases and the J gene lost 7 bases, with 20 bases spanning the gap. The DNA for the CDR3 is TGTGCCAGCAGCCCGGGAGGAGGGGGTGTTGGTGGCTACACCTTC. Protein product: CASSPGGGGVGGYTF.

This chain connects TRBV2 to TRBJ1-1; a possible D gene is TRBD1 (5 bases). Germline V gene sequence: CDR1 SNHLY, CDR2 FYNNEI. Trimming removed 8 bases from V and 4 bases from J, with 17 bases in between. This CDR3 has 14 amino acids. The CDR3 DNA sequence: TGTGCCAGCGTCAACTTGGCGGGGGTCACTGAAGCTTTCTTT. Encoded protein: CASVNLAGVTEAFF. Together with reference TRBV2 and TRBJ1-1, the CDR3 gives the full variable domain: EPEVTQTPSHQVTQMGQEVILRCVPISNHLYFYWYRQILGQKVEFLVSFYNNEISEKSEIFDDQFSVERPDGSNFTLKIRSTKLEDSAMYFCASVNLAGVTEAFFGQGTRLTVV.

Written as DNA, the CDR3 is TGTGCCAGCAGCGAGGAGTCCGGAGACACTGAAGCTTTCTTT. Translation: CASSEESGDTEAFF. The chain uses TRBV11-1 and TRBJ1-1, with D unclear. Germline V gene lookup returns CDR1 SGHAT and CDR2 FQDESV (reference sequence). The CDR3 spans 14 residues. Trimming took 5 bases from V and 3 from J, leaving 13 bases between them.

This clone was counted a few times. The CDR3: CASSSGRVLETQYF. CDR3 sequence (DNA): TGCGCCAGCAGCTCAGGCAGGGTGTTGGAGACCCAGTACTTC. The chain employs TRBV5-1 and TRBJ2-5; tentatively, D is TRBD1 (5 bases). The germline gives CDR1 SGHRS, CDR2 YFSETQ. The ends were cut back, 3 bases at V and 5 bases at J, with 14 bases in the middle. The CDR3 runs to 14 residues.